A selection of T cell receptor beta chains follows, all from one sample in a study of cytomegalovirus exposure and HLA in healthy donors. Assay used: immunoSEQ multiplex PCR; TCRdb lists only in-frame clones, some missing. The sample includes roughly 92,000 clones, 80% of them seen just once. Sequencing was done on a sample of PBMCs. These receptors came from a woman aged 45-65 years in good health and CMV-seropositive. Each CDR3 is given with its conserved first and last residue. D genes are given only for firm matches. The listing skips clone size in some rows; elsewhere it reads once, few, many or a size class.

clone_size	j_call	d_call	v_call	cdr3_nt	cdr3_aa
.	TRBJ2-7	.	TRBV5-6	TGTGCCAGCAGCATGTTTTTAGGGCAGGGGTTCAACGAGCAGTACTTC	CASSMFLGQGFNEQYF
.	TRBJ1-1	.	TRBV2	TGTGCCAGCAGTGAACTTCGGGTGCCTAACACTGAAGCTTTCTTT	CASSELRVPNTEAFF
.	TRBJ2-7	.	TRBV7-8	TGTGCCAGCAGCACCCGGAGTGAGAAGGCCCACGAGCAGTACTTC	CASSTRSEKAHEQYF
.	TRBJ2-3	.	TRBV2	TGTGCCAGCAGTGAAATATGGGCGGGAACAGATACGCAGTATTTT	CASSEIWAGTDTQYF
few	TRBJ2-3	.	TRBV11-2	TGTGCCAGCAGCCCGGCCCCCCCCCGCGGGGTAGATACGCAGTATTTT	CASSPAPPRGVDTQYF
.	TRBJ2-7	.	TRBV10-1	TGCGCCAGCAGCGCTGGATCTCCCGGACTCTACGAGCAGTACTTC	CASSAGSPGLYEQYF
.	TRBJ2-6	.	TRBV6-1	TGTGCCAGCAGTGTAAGATCTAGGGGGTCTGGGGCCAACGTCCTGACTTTC	CASSVRSRGSGANVLTF
.	TRBJ1-3	.	TRBV7-9	TGTGCCAGCAGCTTAGGGACAGTGGGAAACACCATATCCCGCTTT	CASSLGTVGNTISRF
once	TRBJ2-5	TRBD1	TRBV6-6	TGTGCCAGCAGTCCCCCGGGACAGGGAGGAAAGACCCAGTACTTC	CASSPPGQGGKTQYF
.	TRBJ2-1	TRBD2	TRBV19	TGTGCCGTCGACCAGCGGGAGGGCCTCAATGAGCAGTTCTTC	CAVDQREGLNEQFF
.	TRBJ1-3	.	TRBV9	TGTGCCAGCAGCCTGACGACAACGGCCTCTGGAAACACCATATATTTT	CASSLTTTASGNTIYF
.	TRBJ1-1	TRBD1	TRBV5-1	TGCGCCAGCAGCTTGGATGAGTATGACAGGGTTAGCCCTGAAGCTTTCTTT	CASSLDEYDRVSPEAFF
.	TRBJ2-3	.	TRBV18	TGTGCCAGCTCCACGGCAGATACGCAGTATTTT	CASSTADTQYF
.	TRBJ2-7	.	TRBV6-5	TGTGCCAGCAGGGTTAGCGGTAGCTCCTACGAGCAGTACTTC	CASRVSGSSYEQYF
.	TRBJ1-4	TRBD1	TRBV5-1	TGCGCCAGCAGCTGGGGGACAGGGCTTCGAGAAAAACTGTTTTTT	CASSWGTGLREKLFF
.	TRBJ2-1	TRBD2	TRBV7-9	TGTGCCAGCAGGCCGGGGGGACCTGAGCAGTTCTTC	CASRPGGPEQFF
.	TRBJ1-6	TRBD1	TRBV7-8	TGTGCCAGCAGCTTATCTCAGGGGGCATCCTCCTATAATTCACCCCTCCACTTT	CASSLSQGASSYNSPLHF
.	TRBJ2-7	.	TRBV6-1	TGTGCCAGCAGTGAAGGGGGGGTAAGGGTGGACTCCTACGAGCAGTACTTC	CASSEGGVRVDSYEQYF
.	TRBJ2-1	TRBD1	TRBV7-3	TGTGCCAGCAGCATTAGACAGGGGGCTGGAGAGCAGTTCTTC	CASSIRQGAGEQFF
.	TRBJ1-1	.	TRBV30	TGTGCCTGGAGTGTACGAGAAGCGACTGAAGCTTTCTTT	CAWSVREATEAFF
.	TRBJ1-3	.	TRBV5-1	TGCGCCAGCAGGGCGGGAGTCAGAAGTTCGTTT	CASRAGVRSSF
.	TRBJ2-5	TRBD2	TRBV2	TGTGCCAGCAGTGAAGCGCTTGGGGAGGGGGAGACCCAGTACTTC	CASSEALGEGETQYF
.	TRBJ1-1	.	TRBV29-1	TGCAGCGCCACTCAGGGGTTCGCTAAAGCTTTCTTT	CSATQGFAKAFF
.	TRBJ1-6	TRBD1	TRBV18	TGTGCCAGCTCACCACCGTCAGGGGGCGGTTCACCCCTCCACTTT	CASSPPSGGGSPLHF
few	TRBJ1-4	.	TRBV7-8	TGTGCCAGCAGCTTAGGGGAGGTAGCTAATGAAAAACTGTTTTTT	CASSLGEVANEKLFF
.	TRBJ1-5	.	TRBV9	TGTGCCAGCAGCAAGGGCGGGGGCAATCAGCCCCAGCATTTT	CASSKGGGNQPQHF
.	TRBJ1-1	TRBD1	TRBV19	TGTGCCACCTTGGACAGGGGACGGACTGAAGCTTTCTTT	CATLDRGRTEAFF
.	TRBJ1-1	.	TRBV9	TGTGCCAGCAGCGTTTTCCTCGCCGGGGACACTGAAGCTTTCTTT	CASSVFLAGDTEAFF
once	TRBJ1-4	.	TRBV7-9	TGTGCCAGCAGCCTTGGCCGGGAGGCGGCAACTAATGAAAAACTGTTTTTT	CASSLGREAATNEKLFF
.	TRBJ2-3	.	TRBV27	TGTGCCAGCAGACTAGGGTTTAGCACAGATACGCAGTATTTT	CASRLGFSTDTQYF
.	TRBJ1-3	.	TRBV29-1	TGCAGCGTTTGGGCTGAGGGTGGAAACACCATATATTTT	CSVWAEGGNTIYF
.	TRBJ1-4	.	TRBV19	TGTGCCAGTAGTATAGGCGGAGTGGCCCTTGAAAAACTGTTTTTT	CASSIGGVALEKLFF
once	TRBJ1-6	.	TRBV6-1	TGTGCCAGCAGTGGAAATTCGGGGGGAAACTATAATTCACCCCTCCACTTT	CASSGNSGGNYNSPLHF
.	TRBJ2-1	.	TRBV9	TGTGCCAGCAGCGTAGACGGCCCAGGCCTTGAGCAGTTCTTC	CASSVDGPGLEQFF
.	TRBJ1-2	TRBD1	TRBV29-1	TGCAGCGTTGAGAAGCAGGGGGATCCCTATGGCTACACCTTC	CSVEKQGDPYGYTF
.	TRBJ2-3	TRBD2	TRBV4-1	TGCGCCAGCAGCCAAGGGGAGCGGGGGCCGGGAGATACGCAGTATTTT	CASSQGERGPGDTQYF
.	TRBJ1-2	.	TRBV6-5	TGTGCCAGCAGTTACTCTAGCGGGGGAGATGGCTACACCTTC	CASSYSSGGDGYTF
.	TRBJ2-1	TRBD2	TRBV10-2	TGCGCCAGCAGTGGATCGGGACTAGCGGGGGGGCCTTACAATGAGCAGTTCTTC	CASSGSGLAGGPYNEQFF
.	TRBJ1-3	.	TRBV7-8	TGTGCCAGCAGCTCCTTCGGGGGTTCTGGAAACACCATATATTTT	CASSSFGGSGNTIYF
.	TRBJ2-1	.	TRBV29-1	TGCAGCGTTGGCGGGGACAGCTACAATGAGCAGTTCTTC	CSVGGDSYNEQFF
.	TRBJ1-1	.	TRBV19	TGTGCCAGTAGTACGACAGTTTACACTGAAGCTTTCTTT	CASSTTVYTEAFF
.	TRBJ1-1	.	TRBV29-1	TGCAGCGTTGACAGGGGCACTGAAGCTTTCTTT	CSVDRGTEAFF
few	TRBJ2-5	TRBD2	TRBV6-1	TGTGCCAGCAGTGAGGGGACTAGCGGGAGGGCCGTGACCCAGTACTTC	CASSEGTSGRAVTQYF
.	TRBJ2-7	.	TRBV19	TGTGCCAGTAGTATTCTCAGTGGGCCCTACGAGCAGTACTTC	CASSILSGPYEQYF
.	TRBJ2-7	.	TRBV6-1	TGTGCCAGCATAGGAACGGCAGGGAAAAAGTACTTC	CASIGTAGKKYF